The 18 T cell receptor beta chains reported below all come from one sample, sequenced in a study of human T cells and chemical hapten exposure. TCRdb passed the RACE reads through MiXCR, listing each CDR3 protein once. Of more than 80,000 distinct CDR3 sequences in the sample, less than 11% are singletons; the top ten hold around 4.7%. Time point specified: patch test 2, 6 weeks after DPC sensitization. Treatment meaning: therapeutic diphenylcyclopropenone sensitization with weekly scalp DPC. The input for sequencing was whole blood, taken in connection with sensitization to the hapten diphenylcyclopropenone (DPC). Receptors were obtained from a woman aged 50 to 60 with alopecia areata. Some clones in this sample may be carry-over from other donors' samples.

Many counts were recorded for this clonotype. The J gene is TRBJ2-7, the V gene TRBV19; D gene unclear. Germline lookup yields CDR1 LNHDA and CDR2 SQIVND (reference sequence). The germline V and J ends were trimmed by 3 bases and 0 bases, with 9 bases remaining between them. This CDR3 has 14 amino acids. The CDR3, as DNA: TGTGCCAGTAGTATCGAGCAGAGCTCCTACGAGCAGTACTTC. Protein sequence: CASSIEQSSYEQYF. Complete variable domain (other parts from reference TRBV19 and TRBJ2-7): DGGITQSPKYLFRKEGQNVTLSCEQNLNHDAMYWYRQDPGQGLRLIYYSQIVNDFQKGDIAEGYSVSREKKESFPLTVTSAQKNPTAFYLCASSIEQSSYEQYFGPGTRLTVT.

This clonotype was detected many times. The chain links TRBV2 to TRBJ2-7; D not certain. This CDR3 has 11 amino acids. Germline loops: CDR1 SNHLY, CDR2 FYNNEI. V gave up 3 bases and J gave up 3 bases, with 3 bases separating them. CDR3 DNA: TGTGCCAGCAGTGACCGCTACGAGCAGTACTTC. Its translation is CASSDRYEQYF.

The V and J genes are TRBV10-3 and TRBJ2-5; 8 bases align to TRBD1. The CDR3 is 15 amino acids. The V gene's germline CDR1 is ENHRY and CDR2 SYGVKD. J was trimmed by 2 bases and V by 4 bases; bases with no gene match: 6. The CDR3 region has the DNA TGTGCCATCAGTGCAGGGGGCCAGAATCAAGAGACCCAGTACTTC. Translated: CAISAGGQNQETQYF.

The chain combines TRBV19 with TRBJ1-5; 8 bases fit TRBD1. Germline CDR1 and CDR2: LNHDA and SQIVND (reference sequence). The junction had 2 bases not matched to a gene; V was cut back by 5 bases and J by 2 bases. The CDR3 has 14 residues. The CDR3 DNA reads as TGTGCCAGTAGTTGGGGACAGGGCAATCAGCCCCAGCATTTT. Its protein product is CASSWGQGNQPQHF. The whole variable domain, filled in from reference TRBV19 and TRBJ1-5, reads DGGITQSPKYLFRKEGQNVTLSCEQNLNHDAMYWYRQDPGQGLRLIYYSQIVNDFQKGDIAEGYSVSREKKESFPLTVTSAQKNPTAFYLCASSWGQGNQPQHFGDGTRLSIL.

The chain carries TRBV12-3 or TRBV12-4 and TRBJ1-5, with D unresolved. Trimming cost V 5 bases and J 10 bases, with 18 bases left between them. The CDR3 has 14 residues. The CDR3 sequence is CASSVNSGPGPQHF. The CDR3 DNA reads TGTGCCAGCAGTGTAAACAGTGGGCCTGGTCCCCAGCATTTT.

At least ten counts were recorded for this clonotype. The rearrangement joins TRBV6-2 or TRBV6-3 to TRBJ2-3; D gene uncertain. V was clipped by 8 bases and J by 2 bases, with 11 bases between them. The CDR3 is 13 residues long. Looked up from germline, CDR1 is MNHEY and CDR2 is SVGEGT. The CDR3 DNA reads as TGTGCCAGCTGCGACGGCTCCACAGATACGCAGTATTTT. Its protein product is CASCDGSTDTQYF.

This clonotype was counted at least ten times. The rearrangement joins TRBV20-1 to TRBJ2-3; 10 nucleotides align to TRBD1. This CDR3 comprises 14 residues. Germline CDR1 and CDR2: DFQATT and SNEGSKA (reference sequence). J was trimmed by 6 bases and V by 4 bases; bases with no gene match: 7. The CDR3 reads CSAITTGGVDTQYF. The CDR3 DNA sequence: TGCAGTGCTATCACGACAGGGGGCGTGGATACGCAGTATTTT.

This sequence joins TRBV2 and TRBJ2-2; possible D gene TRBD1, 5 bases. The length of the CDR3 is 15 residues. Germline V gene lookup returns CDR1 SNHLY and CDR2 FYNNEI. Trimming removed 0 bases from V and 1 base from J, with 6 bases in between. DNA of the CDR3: TGTGCCAGCAGTGAAGCGGGGCTGAACACCGGGGAGCTGTTTTTT. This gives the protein CASSEAGLNTGELFF.

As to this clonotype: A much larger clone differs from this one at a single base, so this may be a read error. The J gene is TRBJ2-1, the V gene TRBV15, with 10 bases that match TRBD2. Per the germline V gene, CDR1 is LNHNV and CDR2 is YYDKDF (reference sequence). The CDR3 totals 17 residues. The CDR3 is CVTSRGAGGGSYNEQFF. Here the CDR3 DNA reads TGTGTCACCAGCAGAGGAGCGGGAGGGGGTTCCTACAATGAGCAGTTCTTC.

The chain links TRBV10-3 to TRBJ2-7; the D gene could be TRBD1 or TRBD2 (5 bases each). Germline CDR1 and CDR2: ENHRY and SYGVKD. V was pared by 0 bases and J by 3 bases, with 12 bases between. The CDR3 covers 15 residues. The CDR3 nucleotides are TGTGCCATCAGTGAGTCGGGGGAGTCCGGCTACGAGCAGTACTTC. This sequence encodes CAISESGESGYEQYF.

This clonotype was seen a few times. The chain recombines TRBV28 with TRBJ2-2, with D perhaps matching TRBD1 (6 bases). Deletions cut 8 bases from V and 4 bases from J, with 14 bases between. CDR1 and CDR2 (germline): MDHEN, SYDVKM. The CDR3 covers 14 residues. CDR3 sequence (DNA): TGTGCCAGCGGATCCGGGACACTCACCGGGGAGCTGTTTTTT. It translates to CASGSGTLTGELFF.

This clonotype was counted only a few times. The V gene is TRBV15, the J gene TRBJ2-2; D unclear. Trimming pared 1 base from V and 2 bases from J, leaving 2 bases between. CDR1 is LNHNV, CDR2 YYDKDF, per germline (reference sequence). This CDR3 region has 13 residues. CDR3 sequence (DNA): TGTGCCACCAGCAGAGGAAACACCGGGGAGCTGTTTTTT. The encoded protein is CATSRGNTGELFF.

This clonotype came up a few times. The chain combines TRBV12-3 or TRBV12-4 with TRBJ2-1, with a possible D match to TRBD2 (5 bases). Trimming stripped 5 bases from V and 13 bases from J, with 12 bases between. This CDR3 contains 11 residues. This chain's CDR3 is CASSLTSFQFF. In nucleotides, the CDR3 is TGTGCCAGCAGTCTCACTAGTTTCCAGTTCTTC.

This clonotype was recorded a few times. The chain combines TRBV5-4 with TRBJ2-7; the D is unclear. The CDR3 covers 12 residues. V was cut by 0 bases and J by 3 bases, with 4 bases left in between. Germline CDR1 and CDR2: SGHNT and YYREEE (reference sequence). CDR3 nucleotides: TGTGCCAGCAGCTTGGGGTTCTACGAGCAGTACTTC. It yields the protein CASSLGFYEQYF.

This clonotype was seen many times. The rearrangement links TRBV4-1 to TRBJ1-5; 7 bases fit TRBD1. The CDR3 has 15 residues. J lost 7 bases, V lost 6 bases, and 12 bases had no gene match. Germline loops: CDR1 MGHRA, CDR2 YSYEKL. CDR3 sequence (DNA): TGCGCCAGCAGGCCAGGTACAGGGGTCGGGCAGCCCCAGCATTTT. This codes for CASRPGTGVGQPQHF.

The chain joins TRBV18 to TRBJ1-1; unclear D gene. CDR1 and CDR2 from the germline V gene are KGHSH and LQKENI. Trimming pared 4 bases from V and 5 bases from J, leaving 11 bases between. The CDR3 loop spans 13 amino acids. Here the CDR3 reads CASSLHWGTEAFF. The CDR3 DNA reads TGTGCCAGCTCACTACATTGGGGAACTGAAGCTTTCTTT.

The CDR3 bases are TGTGCCTGGAGTGTAGGGGGGCCAGAGACCCAGTACTTC. This translates into CAWSVGGPETQYF. The V call is TRBV30, the J call TRBJ2-5; D may be TRBD1 or TRBD2 (6 bases each). Trimming pared 0 bases from V and 4 bases from J, leaving 9 bases between. Germline assignment: CDR1 GTSNPN and CDR2 SVGIG (reference sequence). This CDR3 is built from 13 residues.

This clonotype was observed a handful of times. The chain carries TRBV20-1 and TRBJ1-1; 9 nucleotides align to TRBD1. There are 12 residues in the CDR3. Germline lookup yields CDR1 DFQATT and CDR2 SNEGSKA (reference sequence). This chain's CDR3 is CRGQGWGTEAFF. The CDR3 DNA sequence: TGCAGGGGACAGGGCTGGGGCACTGAAGCTTTCTTT.